The 27 T cell receptor beta chains listed next were all sequenced from one sample in a study of T cell responses to AZD1222 COVID-19 vaccine. The method was immunoSEQ multiplex PCR; TCRdb's version includes in-frame clones alone and lacks a portion of them. This table holds 80,000 to 90,000 clones, roughly 90% found once. Specimen: peripheral blood, collected on day 0 of MenACWY control vaccination. These receptors were collected from an adult in good health.

The genes are TRBV12-3 or TRBV12-4 and TRBJ2-3; D uncertain. This CDR3 contains 11 residues. The V and J ends lost 5 bases and 3 bases respectively, with 3 bases between them. The CDR3 nucleotides are TGTGCCAGCAGTGAAACAGATACGCAGTATTTT. Translated, it gives CASSETDTQYF.

Only a few counts were recorded for this clone. This chain joins TRBV19 and TRBJ1-1; 11 nucleotides align to TRBD1. The CDR3 is 15 residues long. Germline loops: CDR1 LNHDA, CDR2 SQIVND (reference sequence). Unmatched junction bases numbered 10, after V lost 9 bases and J lost 4 bases. The CDR3 here is CASLDRGRGGTEAFF. DNA of the CDR3: TGTGCCAGCCTGGACAGGGGGCGCGGTGGCACTGAAGCTTTCTTT.

This sequence joins TRBV11-2 and TRBJ2-6; D unresolved. Germline values: CDR1 SGHAT, CDR2 FQNNGV. Between the trimmed V and J ends, which lost 3 bases and 0 bases, there was a span of 6 bases. The CDR3 totals 15 residues. CDR3 nucleotides: TGTGCCAGCAGCTTGGTGATCTCTGGGGCCAACGTCCTGACTTTC. Translation gives CASSLVISGANVLTF.

This clone was counted only a few times. The chain employs TRBV6-6 and TRBJ1-2, with no clear D. The ends were cut back, 0 bases at V and 4 bases at J, with 12 bases in the middle. The CDR3 runs 15 residues. The germline V gene has CDR1 MNHNY and CDR2 SVGAGI (reference sequence). The CDR3 nucleotides read TGTGCCAGCAGTTACTCGAGCGCCGACGGCTATGGCTACACCTTC. As protein: CASSYSSADGYGYTF.

The J gene is TRBJ2-5, the V gene TRBV28, with unresolved D. Deletions cut 6 bases from V and 5 bases from J, with 7 bases between. The CDR3 runs 11 residues. Germline V gene data show CDR1 as MDHEN and CDR2 as SYDVKM. The CDR3 loop is CASSYGETQYF. In nucleotides, the CDR3 is TGTGCCAGCAGCTACGGGGAGACCCAGTACTTC.

J is TRBJ2-7 and V is TRBV29-1, with 12 nucleotides matching TRBD2. V dropped 5 bases and J dropped 4; count of bases not matched to a gene: 6. Germline CDR1 and CDR2: SQVTM and ANQGSEA. The CDR3 covers 14 residues. The CDR3 DNA sequence: TGCAGCGTTCGACTAGCGGGAGAACCGTACGAGCAGTACTTC. This codes for CSVRLAGEPYEQYF.

The V gene is TRBV7-9, the J gene TRBJ1-4; D ambiguous. Germline V gives CDR1 SEHNR, CDR2 FQNEAQ (reference sequence). The CDR3 is 15 amino acids. The V and J ends lost 5 bases and 0 bases respectively, with 10 bases between them. CDR3: CASSPSAATNEKLFF. CDR3 sequence (DNA): TGTGCCAGCAGCCCATCTGCTGCAACTAATGAAAAACTGTTTTTT.

The CDR3 protein is CASSPRDSFNNYGYTF. The CDR3 region has the DNA TGTGCCAGCAGCCCTCGGGACTCTTTCAATAACTATGGCTACACCTTC. The V gene is TRBV21-1, the J gene TRBJ1-2. TRBV21-1 is deemed a pseudogene. The CDR3 is 16 residues long.

This clone was found once. The genes are TRBV7-9 and TRBJ2-7; D is undetermined. The CDR3 is 12 amino acids. V was clipped by 5 bases and J by 4 bases, with 9 bases between them. Germline V gene lookup returns CDR1 SEHNR and CDR2 FQNEAQ (reference sequence). The CDR3 DNA reads as TGTGCCAGCAGCGTAGTGGGGTACGAGCAGTACTTC. It encodes CASSVVGYEQYF.

The chain couples TRBV10-3 to TRBJ2-1; D remains ambiguous. The CDR3 length is 13 residues. Trimming shortened V by 8 bases and J by 6 bases, and 14 bases separated the two germline ends. Germline CDR1 reads ENHRY; CDR2 reads SYGVKD. CDR3 region: CAILEQIRNEQFF. CDR3 nucleotides: TGTGCCATCCTGGAGCAGATCCGCAATGAGCAGTTCTTC.

The chain is built from TRBV10-2 and TRBJ2-6; perhaps TRBD2 as D (6 bases). This CDR3 contains 14 residues. V lost 6 bases, J lost 4 bases, and 10 bases lay in between. Germline V CDR1 and CDR2: WSHSY, SAAADI. The CDR3 loop reads CASRGGSGANVLTF. CDR3 DNA sequence: TGCGCCAGCAGGGGGGGATCCGGGGCCAACGTCCTGACTTTC.

V is TRBV20-1 and J is TRBJ2-7, with D perhaps being TRBD1 or TRBD2 (5 bases each). This CDR3 has 11 residues. Germline V gives CDR1 DFQATT, CDR2 SNEGSKA (reference sequence). Trimming stripped 5 bases from V and 6 bases from J, with 11 bases between. The DNA for the CDR3 is TGCAGTGCTTCAACTAGGGGCGAGCAGTACTTC. It translates to CSASTRGEQYF.

The V and J genes are TRBV28 and TRBJ2-1; TRBD2 might be the D (6 bases). V lost 5 bases and J lost 4, with 21 bases in between. From germline, CDR1 is MDHEN and CDR2 SYDVKM. This CDR3 is built from 17 residues. The CDR3, as DNA: TGTGCCAGCAGTCCCGGTTCCGCGGGATTGAGGTACAATGAGCAGTTCTTC. This encodes CASSPGSAGLRYNEQFF. Combining the CDR3 with reference TRBV28 and TRBJ2-1 gives the whole variable domain DVKVTQSSRYLVKRTGEKVFLECVQDMDHENMFWYRQDPGLGLRLIYFSYDVKMKEKGDIPEGYSVSREKKERFSLILESASTNQTSMYLCASSPGSAGLRYNEQFFGPGTRLTVL.

In this sample, this clone turned up once. The rearrangement uses TRBV5-6 and TRBJ2-4, with a tentative D call TRBD1 (5 bases). This CDR3 region has 18 residues. Germline V gene data show CDR1 as SGHDT and CDR2 as YYEEEE. V dropped 0 bases and J dropped 3 bases, with 19 bases sitting between them. The chain's CDR3 is CASSLEGSRTYDKNIQYF. Here the CDR3 DNA reads TGTGCCAGCAGCTTGGAGGGGTCCAGGACGTACGACAAAAACATTCAGTACTTC.

V gene TRBV18 combines with J gene TRBJ2-3; TRBD1 might be the D (5 bases). V gave up 10 bases and J gave up 2 bases, with 19 bases separating them. Germline-derived CDR1 and CDR2 are KGHSH and LQKENI. The CDR3 extends over 15 amino acids. CDR3 DNA sequence: TGTGCCACAAAAGGGGCCTTCGTGGACACAGATACGCAGTATTTT. Translation gives CATKGAFVDTDTQYF. The variable domain in full, completed from reference TRBV18 and TRBJ2-3, reads NAGVMQNPRHLVRRRGQEARLRCSPMKGHSHVYWYRQLPEEGLKFMVYLQKENIIDESGMPKERFSAEFPKEGPSILRIQQVVRGDSAAYFCATKGAFVDTDTQYFGPGTRLTVL.

The count of this clone is one. The V gene is TRBV7-9, the J gene TRBJ2-7; D might be TRBD2 (7 bases). Trimming left V 5 bases short and J 6 bases short, with 14 bases between. The CDR3 covers 13 residues. Germline CDR1 reads SEHNR; CDR2 reads FQNEAQ (reference sequence). The CDR3: CASSPRGGTEQYF. CDR3 nucleotides: TGTGCCAGCAGCCCTAGGGGGGGCACCGAGCAGTACTTC.

V is TRBV21-1 and J is TRBJ2-3; the D call in the table, TRBD2, was not verified against the DNA. TRBV21-1 is listed as a pseudogene. The CDR3 length is 15 residues. CDR3 sequence: CASSKKERGTDTQYF. As DNA, the CDR3 is TGTGCCAGCAGCAAAAAAGAGCGGGGGACAGATACGCAGTATTTT.

The J gene is TRBJ2-7, the V gene TRBV27; 8 nucleotides match TRBD1. V shed 8 bases, J shed 6 bases, and the junction held 18 bases outside the gene matches. The germline gives CDR1 MNHEY, CDR2 SMNVEV (reference sequence). The CDR3 sequence is 16 residues long. The CDR3 region is CASQDRGKRIKGEQYF. DNA of the CDR3: TGTGCCAGCCAAGACAGGGGTAAGAGAATTAAGGGCGAGCAGTACTTC.

The V and J genes are TRBV18 and TRBJ1-3, with D possibly being TRBD1 (6 bases). Germline CDR1 KGHSH, CDR2 LQKENI. V was shortened by 3 bases and J by 4 bases, with 13 bases between the two germline ends. The CDR3 spans 15 residues. The CDR3 nucleotides are TGTGCCAGCTCACCGGACAGCCGTTTGGGAAACACCATATATTTT. Protein: CASSPDSRLGNTIYF.

The chain links TRBV6-5 to TRBJ1-5; D is perhaps TRBD1 (5 bases). This CDR3 has 15 residues. The germline V gene encodes CDR1 MNHEY and CDR2 SVGAGI. Trimming shortened V by 5 bases and J by 1 base, and 12 bases separated the two germline ends. CDR3 protein: CASSPQGGSNQPQHF. The CDR3 nucleotides read TGTGCCAGCAGTCCCCAGGGAGGGAGCAATCAGCCCCAGCATTTT.

The rearrangement joins TRBV6-2 or TRBV6-3 to TRBJ2-2; D ambiguous. The ends were cut back, 2 bases at V and 2 bases at J, with 0 bases in the middle. The germline V gene has CDR1 MNHEY and CDR2 SVGEGT. The CDR3 covers 12 residues. The CDR3 nucleotides read TGTGCCAGCAGTTACAACACCGGGGAGCTGTTTTTT. It is translated as CASSYNTGELFF.

This sequence joins TRBV5-1 and TRBJ2-2; D perhaps matches TRBD2 (5 bases). The germline gives CDR1 SGHRS, CDR2 YFSETQ. The CDR3 covers 14 residues. V lost 4 bases, J lost 2 bases, and 9 bases lay in between. In DNA form, the CDR3 reads TGCGCCAGCAGCGCGGGCGGAAACACCGGGGAGCTGTTTTTT. This sequence encodes CASSAGGNTGELFF.

This clone was seen once. The chain carries TRBV19 and TRBJ1-2; D perhaps matches TRBD1 (5 bases). The V end was cut by 3 bases, the J end by 2 bases, with 13 bases between. Germline loops: CDR1 LNHDA, CDR2 SQIVND (reference sequence). The CDR3 is 15 residues long. The CDR3 loop is CASSIGLGRNYGYTF. The CDR3 nucleotides read TGTGCCAGTAGTATCGGACTGGGACGGAACTATGGCTACACCTTC.

This sequence joins TRBV28 and TRBJ2-3; D remains unclear. From germline, CDR1 is MDHEN and CDR2 SYDVKM. Trimming stripped 6 bases from V and 2 bases from J, with 15 bases between. The CDR3 covers 15 residues. This CDR3 reads CASRARPTPTDTQYF. For the CDR3, the DNA is TGTGCCAGCAGAGCTAGGCCCACTCCCACAGATACGCAGTATTTT.

V is TRBV28 and J is TRBJ1-2; 8 nucleotides match TRBD1. CDR1 is MDHEN, CDR2 SYDVKM, per germline. J was trimmed by 6 bases and V by 4 bases; bases with no gene match: 7. The CDR3 loop spans 14 amino acids. This CDR3 is CASSSPDRVDGYTF. The CDR3 DNA sequence: TGTGCCAGCAGTTCCCCGGACAGGGTGGATGGCTACACCTTC.

The chain joins TRBV5-1 to TRBJ2-7; TRBD2 matches at 12 bases. With V trimmed by 4 bases and J by 9 bases, 17 bases remained unmatched. Germline lookup yields CDR1 SGHRS and CDR2 YFSETQ. The CDR3 loop spans 17 amino acids. In DNA form, the CDR3 reads TGCGCCAGCAGCCCTTCTTCGACTAGCGGGAGTAAGGTGTGGCAGTACTTC. Translated, it gives CASSPSSTSGSKVWQYF.

This clone has a handful of counts. The chain has TRBV5-1 and TRBJ1-5, with D tentatively TRBD1 (6 bases). This CDR3 has 16 residues. V was cut by 2 bases and J by 1 base, with 13 bases left in between. CDR1 and CDR2 (germline): SGHRS, YFSETQ. The DNA for the CDR3 is TGCGCCAGCAGCTTTGGGGGGCCGGGGAGCAATCAGCCCCAGCATTTT. It codes for CASSFGGPGSNQPQHF.